Below are 32 T cell receptor beta chains sequenced from a single sample in a study of radiotherapy plus CTLA-4 blockade in lung cancer. The data were produced by immunoSEQ multiplex PCR, yet TCRdb's version contains in-frame clones alone and is incomplete. Among 110,000 or so clones, approximately 80% were seen once, and the ten largest hold about 5%. The starting material was peripheral blood, obtained from a patient treated with radiotherapy plus ipilimumab. These receptors were collected from a human donor with non-small cell lung cancer who had a partial response to radiotherapy plus ipilimumab.

The chain links TRBV5-4 to TRBJ2-1, with TRBD2 matching over 7 bases. The germline V gene encodes CDR1 SGHNT and CDR2 YYREEE (reference sequence). This CDR3 region has 16 residues. The V segment lost 4 bases and the J segment 5 bases; nucleotides outside the gene matches: 12. For the CDR3, the DNA is TGTGCCAGCAGCCCCGGAGGGCTAGCGGACAACAATGAGCAGTTCTTC. This sequence encodes CASSPGGLADNNEQFF.

This clone came up many times. The rearrangement uses TRBV10-3 and TRBJ1-1, with D uncertain. The CDR3 extends over 13 amino acids. Germline CDR1 is ENHRY and CDR2 is SYGVKD. The V gene lost 7 bases and the J gene lost 7 bases, with 16 bases spanning the gap. CDR3 nucleotide sequence: TGTGCCATCACAAAGGAGCCGGCGGTTGAAGCTTTCTTT. Translation: CAITKEPAVEAFF.

The V call is TRBV4-1, the J call TRBJ2-1, with a weak D call TRBD1 (7 bases). Germline CDR1 and CDR2: MGHRA and YSYEKL. V was shortened by 4 bases and J by 5 bases, with 15 bases between the two germline ends. The CDR3 runs 15 residues. CDR3 nucleotide sequence: TGCGCCAGCAGCCCCCAGGGGGGAACCGACAATGAGCAGTTCTTC. Protein product: CASSPQGGTDNEQFF.

A note on this clone: Other DNA sequences in the same sample also yield this CDR3. The rearrangement joins TRBV28 to TRBJ1-5, with D maybe TRBD1 (5 bases). The CDR3 consists of 12 residues. In germline, CDR1 is MDHEN, CDR2 SYDVKM. Trimming took off 6 bases at V and 4 bases at J, with 7 bases between the two ends. The CDR3 loop is CASRGGNQPQHF. Written as DNA, the CDR3 is TGTGCCAGCAGGGGGGGTAATCAGCCCCAGCATTTT.

This clone was seen just once. The rearrangement links TRBV30 to TRBJ1-5, with D unresolved. V dropped 1 base and J dropped 0 bases, with 7 bases sitting between them. CDR1 is GTSNPN and CDR2 is SVGIG in the germline V gene (reference sequence). The CDR3 length is 14 residues. CDR3 nucleotide sequence: TGTGCCTGGAGTGACCAGTATAGCAATCAGCCCCAGCATTTT. Protein: CAWSDQYSNQPQHF.

V gene TRBV6-1 combines with J gene TRBJ1-2; 8 bases fit TRBD1. CDR3 length: 13 amino acids. Germline trimming cut 5 bases from V and 4 bases from J; bases unmatched to any gene: 3. The germline gives CDR1 MNHNS, CDR2 SASEGT. In nucleotides, the CDR3 is TGTGCCAGCAGTAAGGACAGGGCCTATGGCTACACCTTC. Protein sequence: CASSKDRAYGYTF.

V is TRBV4-1 and J is TRBJ1-2, with 8 bases lining up with TRBD1. Trimming took 0 bases from V and 4 from J; bases not matched to a gene: 7. Germline V gene data show CDR1 as MGHRA and CDR2 as YSYEKL. The CDR3 sequence is 16 residues long. The CDR3 nucleotides are TGCGCCAGCAGCCAAGATGAGAACAGGGGGTTCTATGGCTACACCTTC. Its translation: CASSQDENRGFYGYTF.

This clone was seen once. V and J are TRBV2 and TRBJ2-1; D remains ambiguous. Germline values: CDR1 SNHLY, CDR2 FYNNEI. The CDR3 extends over 13 amino acids. V lost 4 bases to trimming and J lost 4 bases, with 8 bases between them. CDR3 nucleotides: TGTGCCAGCAGTGTCAGGAATTACAATGAGCAGTTCTTC. This gives the protein CASSVRNYNEQFF.

This clone was picked up a small number of times. The genes are TRBV6-5 and TRBJ2-1; 8 nucleotides line up with TRBD1. Germline V gene data show CDR1 as MNHEY and CDR2 as SVGAGI. J gave up 2 bases and V 10 bases, and 7 bases lay outside the gene matches. CDR3 length: 14 residues. CDR3 in amino acids: CATHETGAYNEQFF. CDR3 in DNA: TGTGCCACCCACGAGACAGGGGCCTACAATGAGCAGTTCTTC.

This clone was seen just once. Here the CDR3 DNA reads TGTGCCAGCAGCCTCGACAATGAGCAGTTCTTC. Its protein product is CASSLDNEQFF. The rearrangement uses TRBV7-9 and TRBJ2-1; D uncertain. Germline V gene lookup returns CDR1 SEHNR and CDR2 FQNEAQ (reference sequence). Trimming took off 5 bases at V and 5 bases at J, with 4 bases between the two ends. The CDR3 covers 11 residues. Drawing the rest from reference TRBV7-9 and TRBJ2-1, the complete variable domain is DTGVSQNPRHKITKRGQNVTFRCDPISEHNRLYWYRQTLGQGPEFLTYFQNEAQLEKSRLLSDRFSAERPKGSFSTLEIQRTEQGDSAMYLCASSLDNEQFFGPGTRLTVL.

This clone was observed a few times. This chain uses TRBV2 with TRBJ2-7, with 9 bases aligning to TRBD1. V was clipped by 7 bases and J by 4 bases; unmatched bases: 5. CDR1 and CDR2 from the germline V gene are SNHLY and FYNNEI. This CDR3 has 13 residues. The CDR3 protein is CASTGTGIYEQYF. The CDR3 region has the DNA TGTGCCAGCACAGGGACAGGGATTTACGAGCAGTACTTC.

This clone turned up a few times. The chain is built from TRBV4-2 and TRBJ2-3; 9 nucleotides line up with TRBD2. The CDR3 loop spans 17 amino acids. Germline V lookup: CDR1 LGHNA, CDR2 YNFKEQ. The J segment lost 5 bases and the V segment lost 4 bases, leaving 13 bases of the junction unmatched. For the CDR3, the DNA is TGTGCCAGCAGCCCCCCCCTTAGCGGGAGTGCGATAGATACGCAGTATTTT. It specifies CASSPPLSGSAIDTQYF.

The chain carries TRBV10-1 and TRBJ1-4, with 8 bases lining up with TRBD1. The CDR3 covers 13 residues. CDR1 and CDR2 from the germline V gene are WNHNN and SYGVQD (reference sequence). The V and J ends lost 6 bases and 5 bases, in that order; junction bases with no gene match: 2. The CDR3 region has the DNA TGCGCCAGCAGGGGACAGGAGAATGAAAAACTGTTTTTT. Amino acid sequence: CASRGQENEKLFF.

The J gene is TRBJ1-2, the V gene TRBV28; perhaps TRBD1 as D (6 bases). V was clipped by 3 bases and J by 5 bases, with 10 bases between them. The germline CDR1 and CDR2 sequences are MDHEN and SYDVKM. The CDR3 spans 13 residues. CDR3 in DNA: TGTGCCAGCAGTTTCCAGGACAGTTATGGCTACACCTTC. Translation: CASSFQDSYGYTF.

The chain employs TRBV6-6 and TRBJ1-5; possibly TRBD1 for D (5 bases). Germline lookup yields CDR1 MNHNY and CDR2 SVGAGI (reference sequence). Trimming took off 2 bases at V and 3 bases at J, with 11 bases between the two ends. This CDR3 is built from 15 residues. The CDR3 DNA reads as TGTGCCAGCAGTTACGCGGCAGGGAACAATCAGCCCCAGCATTTT. This translates into CASSYAAGNNQPQHF.

The chain recombines TRBV4-1 with TRBJ2-1; TRBD2 matches at 7 bases. The germline V gene has CDR1 MGHRA and CDR2 YSYEKL. After removal of 0 bases from V and 8 bases from J, the junction contained 13 bases not matched to a gene. The CDR3 loop spans 17 amino acids. The CDR3 region has the DNA TGCGCCAGCAGCCAAGACCCCGTAGGGGCGGGAGTTTATGAGCAGTTCTTC. This gives the protein CASSQDPVGAGVYEQFF.

The CDR3 here is CASSLVGRPLTNYGYTF. The CDR3 DNA reads as TGTGCCAGCAGCTTGGTGGGCAGGCCACTTACTAACTATGGCTACACCTTC. The rearrangement uses TRBV5-4 and TRBJ1-2; D unresolved. V was trimmed by 0 bases and J by 0 bases, leaving 15 bases between them. CDR3 size: 17 residues. CDR1 and CDR2 (germline): SGHNT, YYREEE (reference sequence). Filled out from reference TRBV5-4 and TRBJ1-2, the complete variable domain reads ETGVTQSPTHLIKTRGQQVTLRCSSQSGHNTVSWYQQALGQGPQFIFQYYREEENGRGNFPPRFSGLQFPNYSSELNVNALELDDSALYLCASSLVGRPLTNYGYTFGSGTRLTVV.

In its sample, this clone was seen a few times. J is TRBJ1-3 and V is TRBV4-3; the D gene is possibly TRBD1 (6 bases). The CDR3 is 16 residues long. V shed 0 bases and J shed 3 bases, with 12 bases lying between them. CDR1 and CDR2 (germline): LGHNA, YSLEER. The CDR3: CASSQDLGASGNTIYF. The CDR3 coding sequence is TGCGCCAGCAGCCAAGATCTGGGGGCTAGTGGAAACACCATATATTTT.

The chain combines TRBV25-1 with TRBJ1-4, with 7 bases aligning to TRBD1. This CDR3 contains 14 residues. Germline trimming cut 5 bases from V and 8 bases from J; bases unmatched to any gene: 8. Germline V gene data show CDR1 as MGHDK and CDR2 as SYGVNS. The CDR3 DNA reads as TGTGCCAGCAGTTTACAGGGGAACAGCGAAAAACTGTTTTTT. It translates to CASSLQGNSEKLFF.

The V and J genes are TRBV10-2 and TRBJ2-7, with D perhaps TRBD1 (5 bases). Trimming took 0 bases from V and 1 from J, leaving 7 bases between them. There are 14 residues in the CDR3. The germline gives CDR1 WSHSY, CDR2 SAAADI. The CDR3 loop is CASSESTESYEQYF. In nucleotides, the CDR3 is TGCGCCAGCAGTGAGTCGACAGAATCCTACGAGCAGTACTTC.

The rearrangement joins TRBV6-6 to TRBJ1-5, with D perhaps matching TRBD1 (6 bases). Trimming removed 6 bases from V and 5 bases from J, with 11 bases in between. CDR1 and CDR2 from the germline V gene are MNHNY and SVGAGI (reference sequence). The CDR3 totals 13 residues. The CDR3 reads CASSPKGDQPQHF. Here the CDR3 DNA reads TGTGCCAGCAGCCCCAAGGGGGATCAGCCCCAGCATTTT.

The chain is built from TRBV7-6 and TRBJ1-5; 10 bases match TRBD1. This CDR3 spans 16 amino acids. In germline, CDR1 is SGHVS, CDR2 FNYEAQ. V gave up 1 base and J gave up 3 bases; unmatched junction bases: 3. In DNA, the CDR3 is TGTGCCAGCAGCTTAGGAGGGACAGGGGACAATCAGCCCCAGCATTTT. This gives the protein CASSLGGTGDNQPQHF.

This sequence joins TRBV14 and TRBJ2-7; 7 nucleotides match TRBD1. After removal of 1 base from V and 1 base from J, the junction contained 4 bases not matched to a gene. Germline lookup yields CDR1 SGHDN and CDR2 FVKESK. The CDR3 length is 15 residues. The CDR3 DNA is TGTGCCAGCAGCCAAGGGAGACAGGGTTCCTACGAGCAGTACGTC. Translated, it gives CASSQGRQGSYEQYV.

The J gene is TRBJ1-4, the V gene TRBV5-1; 8 bases map to TRBD1. Germline trimming cut 1 base from V and 4 bases from J; bases unmatched to any gene: 9. The CDR3 runs 17 residues. Germline CDR1 and CDR2: SGHRS and YFSETQ. CDR3 sequence reads: CASSLNPRTGFNEKLFF. The CDR3 DNA reads as TGCGCCAGCAGCTTGAATCCCCGGACAGGGTTTAATGAAAAACTGTTTTTT.

The V call is TRBV7-2, the J call TRBJ1-5; D unclear. Germline-derived CDR1 and CDR2 are SGHTA and FQGNSA. The CDR3 covers 15 residues. Trimming removed 1 base from V and 1 base from J, with 8 bases in between. For the CDR3, the DNA is TGTGCCAGCAGCTTAGGTTCCGGGAGCAATCAGCCCCAGCATTTT. Encoded protein: CASSLGSGSNQPQHF.

The gene calls are TRBV6-6 and TRBJ2-3, with D hard to call. In germline, CDR1 is MNHNY, CDR2 SVGAGI (reference sequence). V lost 6 bases and J 4 bases, leaving 20 bases between the germline ends. The CDR3 is 16 amino acids. CDR3 in DNA: TGTGCCAGCAGGGTCCGGCTTTTAGCATCCGCAGATACGCAGTATTTT. This gives the protein CASRVRLLASADTQYF.

This sequence joins TRBV6-1 and TRBJ1-6; maybe TRBD1 (6 bases). V lost 11 bases, J lost 5 bases, and 13 bases lay in between. The CDR3 consists of 13 residues. Germline V gene sequence: CDR1 MNHNS, CDR2 SASEGT. The CDR3 protein is CAGQTTNNSPLHF. In nucleotides, the CDR3 is TGTGCCGGACAGACCACGAATAATTCACCCCTCCACTTT.

V gene TRBV7-2 combines with J gene TRBJ2-2; D gene ambiguous. This CDR3 has 13 amino acids. Germline lookup yields CDR1 SGHTA and CDR2 FQGNSA. V was shortened by 5 bases and J by 6 bases, with 10 bases between the two germline ends. CDR3 nucleotide sequence: TGTGCCAGCAGCATATACGCGTCCGGGGAGCTGTTTTTT. Amino acid sequence: CASSIYASGELFF.

This rearrangement joins TRBV5-4 to TRBJ2-7, with D perhaps TRBD2 (6 bases). The ends were cut back, 4 bases at V and 0 bases at J, with 17 bases in the middle. This CDR3 contains 16 residues. Germline-derived CDR1 and CDR2 are SGHNT and YYREEE (reference sequence). As DNA, the CDR3 is TGTGCCAGCAGCCGGCCCCGGGACTCCTTCTCCTACGAGCAGTACTTC. Translating gives CASSRPRDSFSYEQYF.

This rearrangement joins TRBV6-1 to TRBJ2-2; weak D call: TRBD2 (5 bases). Germline V CDR1 and CDR2: MNHNS, SASEGT. The V end lost 6 bases, the J end lost 9 bases, and 11 bases lay between the germline ends. The CDR3 is 12 amino acids. CDR3 sequence reads: CASRRGSRELFF. The DNA of the CDR3 is TGTGCCAGCAGAAGAGGGTCCCGGGAGCTGTTTTTT.

The chain is built from TRBV30 and TRBJ2-2; 9 bases line up with TRBD2. The CDR3 loop spans 18 amino acids. CDR1 and CDR2 from the germline V gene are GTSNPN and SVGIG (reference sequence). V lost 0 bases and J lost 0; bases outside the gene matches: 8. CDR3: CAWSVRPAGGPNTGELFF. In DNA form, the CDR3 reads TGTGCCTGGAGTGTACGCCCAGCGGGAGGTCCGAACACCGGGGAGCTGTTTTTT.

This clone was counted a single time. The rearrangement links TRBV6-6 to TRBJ2-1; 7 positions agree with TRBD2. Germline CDR1 is MNHNY and CDR2 is SVGAGI (reference sequence). V lost 6 bases to trimming and J lost 7 bases; unmatched junction nucleotides: 12. The CDR3 has 15 residues. The CDR3 spells CASSLWASGGNEQFF. The CDR3 region has the DNA TGTGCCAGCAGCCTCTGGGCTAGCGGAGGGAATGAGCAGTTCTTC.